This TCR beta chain was recorded in a study of Ad26.COV2.S vaccination and SARS-CoV-2 variants. As for the study in general: The authors gave Ad26.COV2.S intramuscularly, either once or twice 56 days apart.

Whole-study findings and limits: Considerable breadth of spike-specific CD8+ and CD4+ T cell responses has reportedly been documented following vaccination.

Indicated treatment: around 19 received Ad26.COV2.S at low or high dose, single or two shots; about 5 received placebo; per-sample allocation not given. The study sampled participants on day 63 after the first vaccine or placebo injection. As concerns this clone: The antigen remains unidentified.

Repertoires were generated with immunoSEQ multiplex PCR, while TCRdb's copy carries only in-frame clones and drops some. The table has some 340,000 clones, around four fifths seen once; the top ten hold 2% to 2.5%. The CDR3 loop spans 14 amino acids. Trimming removed 2 bases at V and 2 bases at J, with 11 bases between. Germline values: CDR1 SGHDT, CDR2 YYEEEE. The chain couples TRBV5-6 to TRBJ2-7, with D unclear. Sequencing used peripheral blood, obtained in a trial of Ad26.COV2.S vaccine versus placebo. The origin of this receptor is a person between 18 and 59 years old who received the Ad26.COV2.S COVID-19 vaccine or a placebo. As DNA, the CDR3 is TGTGCCAGCAGCTTAATTCAAAGGGCCTACGAGCAGTACTTC. Translation: CASSLIQRAYEQYF.